This TCR beta chain was captured by sequencing in a study of blood T cell repertoires in COVID-19. As processed by the authors: Amplifying reference gene primers gave estimates of nucleated cell counts. Clones were read by immunoSEQ multiplex PCR, and TCRdb kept only the in-frame ones, dropping some. V and J calls and clone size follow that table, whereas D and trimming were derived from the DNA. The sample consists of around 120,000 clones, about 90% of them appearing once. The sample was peripheral blood. This TCR was recovered from a woman aged 55 to 70 with COVID-19, enrolled during active disease.

The DNA for the CDR3 is TGCGCCAGCAGCCAAGAATGGGCCTGGGGAGGGATGGTGTACGAGCAGTACTTC. This codes for CASSQEWAWGGMVYEQYF. V and J are TRBV4-3 and TRBJ2-7, with 7 positions matching TRBD2. Germline CDR1 and CDR2: LGHNA and YSLEER. The length of the CDR3 is 18 residues. Unmatched junction bases numbered 15, after V lost 0 bases and J lost 4 bases.